These T cell receptor beta chains were read from a single sample in a study of T-cell reconstitution after alpha-beta-depleted transplantation in children. TCRdb reanalysed the PCR reads using MiXCR and keeps one entry per CDR3 protein. Of some 300,000 distinct CDR3 sequences listed, nearly 8% are singletons. The sequences come from peripheral blood, collected 360 days after TCRalphabeta/CD19-depleted stem cell transplant. Source of these receptors: a female patient between 2 and 10 years old who had a stem cell transplant for Fanconi anemia, so the T cells may come from the graft donor. CDR3s include the opening cysteine and the closing phenylalanine or tryptophan. A D gene is named only where the DNA matches it firmly. The size of a clone is reported for some rows only, either as once, few or many, or as a class for expanded clones.

d_gene: -; v_gene: TRBV5-1; abundance: -; j_gene: TRBJ2-5; CDR3nt: TGCGCCAGCAGTCGCATAGTAGCGGAGACCCAGTACTTC; CDR3aa: CASSRIVAETQYF
d_gene: -; v_gene: TRBV7-8; abundance: few; j_gene: TRBJ2-3; CDR3nt: TGTGCCAGCAGCTTAGTGACAGCTAGCACAGATACGCAGTATTTT; CDR3aa: CASSLVTASTDTQYF
d_gene: TRBD1; v_gene: TRBV12-3/TRBV12-4; abundance: many; j_gene: TRBJ1-2; CDR3nt: TGTGCCAGCAGTTTAGTTCAGGGGGTAGGCTACACCTTC; CDR3aa: CASSLVQGVGYTF
d_gene: -; v_gene: TRBV5-4; abundance: few; j_gene: TRBJ2-6; CDR3nt: TGTGCCAGCGGGACTCCGGGCTTCTCTGGGGCCAACGTCCTGACTTTC; CDR3aa: CASGTPGFSGANVLTF
d_gene: -; v_gene: TRBV20-1; abundance: few; j_gene: TRBJ2-2; CDR3nt: TGCAGTGCTAGACTCCGTGGTAGCGTTTACACCGGGGAGCTGTTTTTT; CDR3aa: CSARLRGSVYTGELFF
d_gene: TRBD2; v_gene: TRBV6-5; abundance: many; j_gene: TRBJ2-7; CDR3nt: TGTGCCAGCAGTTTTTCCCTAGCGGGAGGGGGGTACGAGCAGTACTTC; CDR3aa: CASSFSLAGGGYEQYF
d_gene: -; v_gene: TRBV7-2; abundance: many; j_gene: TRBJ2-7; CDR3nt: TGTGCCAGCAGCTTAAAAGGGACCATCCCCCCTCTCGAGCAGTACTTC; CDR3aa: CASSLKGTIPPLEQYF
d_gene: -; v_gene: TRBV7-9; abundance: -; j_gene: TRBJ1-1; CDR3nt: TGTGCCAGCAGCTCATACTCGACAAACCTGAACACTGAAGCTTTCTTT; CDR3aa: CASSSYSTNLNTEAFF
d_gene: -; v_gene: TRBV6-2/TRBV6-3; abundance: many; j_gene: TRBJ2-5; CDR3nt: TGTGCCAGCACCCAGGGAGAGACCCAGTACTTC; CDR3aa: CASTQGETQYF
d_gene: -; v_gene: TRBV29-1; abundance: many; j_gene: TRBJ1-2; CDR3nt: TGCAGCGCCTGGACGGGGGATAACTATGGCTACACCTTC; CDR3aa: CSAWTGDNYGYTF
d_gene: -; v_gene: TRBV16; abundance: few; j_gene: TRBJ2-7; CDR3nt: TGTGCCAGCAGCCTTAGCAGGTTGAGCTACGAGCAGTACTTC; CDR3aa: CASSLSRLSYEQYF
d_gene: -; v_gene: TRBV5-1; abundance: few; j_gene: TRBJ2-7; CDR3nt: TGCGCCAGCAGCTTGTACGTTGGGGGCTCCTACGAGCAGTACTTC; CDR3aa: CASSLYVGGSYEQYF
d_gene: -; v_gene: TRBV4-3; abundance: many; j_gene: TRBJ2-2; CDR3nt: TGCGCCAGCAGCCAAGTAACAGGGCCCCCCGGGGAGCTGTTTTTT; CDR3aa: CASSQVTGPPGELFF
d_gene: TRBD2; v_gene: TRBV15; abundance: -; j_gene: TRBJ2-1; CDR3nt: TGTGCCACCAGCAGCGTAGCTAGGACTAGCGGGAGGGCCAATGAGCAGTTCTTC; CDR3aa: CATSSVARTSGRANEQFF
d_gene: -; v_gene: TRBV19; abundance: -; j_gene: TRBJ2-3; CDR3nt: TGTACCAGTAGTATAATACAGGGAATCGGCACAGATACGCAGTATTTT; CDR3aa: CTSSIIQGIGTDTQYF
d_gene: TRBD1; v_gene: TRBV5-1; abundance: many; j_gene: TRBJ2-1; CDR3nt: TGCGCCAGCAGCTTGGAAGGGGGCAGAAACGGGGTGGCTGAGCAGTTCTTC; CDR3aa: CASSLEGGRNGVAEQFF
d_gene: TRBD1; v_gene: TRBV6-1; abundance: -; j_gene: TRBJ1-2; CDR3nt: TGTGCCAGCAGCACTGAGGGACAGATTAACTATGGCTACACCTTC; CDR3aa: CASSTEGQINYGYTF
d_gene: TRBD1; v_gene: TRBV5-1; abundance: many; j_gene: TRBJ2-1; CDR3nt: TGCGCCAGCAGCGCCGGGACAGAGTACAATGAGCAGTTCTTC; CDR3aa: CASSAGTEYNEQFF
d_gene: -; v_gene: TRBV7-9; abundance: few; j_gene: TRBJ2-2; CDR3nt: TGTGCCAGCAGCAACGGGGCCGGGGAGCTGTTTTTT; CDR3aa: CASSNGAGELFF
d_gene: -; v_gene: TRBV18; abundance: -; j_gene: TRBJ2-5; CDR3nt: TGTGCCAGCTCACCACCGGGGTTTGAGACCCAGTACTTC; CDR3aa: CASSPPGFETQYF
d_gene: TRBD1; v_gene: TRBV6-1; abundance: -; j_gene: TRBJ2-5; CDR3nt: TGTGCCAGCAAGGAACAGGGGAGCTTCCAAGAGACCCAGTACTTC; CDR3aa: CASKEQGSFQETQYF
d_gene: -; v_gene: TRBV4-1; abundance: few; j_gene: TRBJ1-2; CDR3nt: TGCGCCAGCAGCCTACTTATCCCCCTGGACGCTAACTATGGCTACACCTTC; CDR3aa: CASSLLIPLDANYGYTF
d_gene: TRBD2; v_gene: TRBV7-8; abundance: many; j_gene: TRBJ2-7; CDR3nt: TGTGCCAGCAGCTTACCCCAGGGACTAGCGGGCAAAGAGCAGTACTTC; CDR3aa: CASSLPQGLAGKEQYF
d_gene: -; v_gene: TRBV24-1; abundance: many; j_gene: TRBJ2-3; CDR3nt: TGTGCCACCAGTGCTGCGAGGGAACTTCAAGATACGCAGTATTTT; CDR3aa: CATSAARELQDTQYF
d_gene: -; v_gene: TRBV28; abundance: few; j_gene: TRBJ1-2; CDR3nt: TGTGCCAGCGGTCCGCCCGGCCGGAGCTATGGCTACACCTTC; CDR3aa: CASGPPGRSYGYTF